This is a list of T cell receptor beta chains from one sample in a study of blood T cell repertoires in COVID-19. Generated by immunoSEQ multiplex PCR, the TCRdb table keeps only in-frame clones and is missing some. The data show 150,000 to 200,000 clones, roughly nine tenths seen once. Sequenced material: peripheral blood. The receptors originated from a woman aged 70 to 79 with acute or convalescent COVID-19. Each CDR3 is given with its conserved first and last residue. Fields, in order: D gene, clone size, V gene, J gene, CDR3 DNA, CDR3 protein. D genes are given only for firm matches. Some rows mark clone size as missing; the rest say once, few, many or name a class of expanded clone.

d_call: NA; clone_size: once; v_call: TRBV4-1; j_call: TRBJ1-5; cdr3_nt: TGCGCCAGCAGCCAAGATCCGGGATTTAGCAATCAGCCCCAGCATTTT; cdr3_aa: CASSQDPGFSNQPQHF
d_call: TRBD1; clone_size: NA; v_call: TRBV5-6; j_call: TRBJ1-5; cdr3_nt: TGTGCCAGCAGCTTGAGGGCGACAGGGGTGAGCAATCAGCCCCAGCATTTT; cdr3_aa: CASSLRATGVSNQPQHF
d_call: TRBD2; clone_size: NA; v_call: TRBV27; j_call: TRBJ2-7; cdr3_nt: TGTGCCAGCCCTGAGGACGGGGGGGATACCTACGAGCAGTACTTC; cdr3_aa: CASPEDGGDTYEQYF
d_call: NA; clone_size: NA; v_call: TRBV15; j_call: TRBJ2-1; cdr3_nt: TGTGCCACCAGCAGAGATTTGCGGGGAGGACTGGCCAATGAGCAGTTCTTC; cdr3_aa: CATSRDLRGGLANEQFF
d_call: TRBD1; clone_size: once; v_call: TRBV24-1; j_call: TRBJ1-1; cdr3_nt: TGTGCCACCAGTGATACCCAGGGGGCGGGAAAGTCTGAAGCTTTCTTT; cdr3_aa: CATSDTQGAGKSEAFF
d_call: NA; clone_size: NA; v_call: TRBV11-2; j_call: TRBJ2-7; cdr3_nt: TGTGCCAGCAGCTTACACGGACAGAACTACGAGCAGTACTTC; cdr3_aa: CASSLHGQNYEQYF
d_call: NA; clone_size: NA; v_call: TRBV18; j_call: TRBJ1-1; cdr3_nt: TGTGCCAGCTCACCCCGAGAGGGGGACACTGAAGCTTTCTTT; cdr3_aa: CASSPREGDTEAFF
d_call: NA; clone_size: NA; v_call: TRBV2; j_call: TRBJ1-4; cdr3_nt: TGTGCCAGCAGACGGGACACCCTTAATGAAAAACTGTTTTTT; cdr3_aa: CASRRDTLNEKLFF
d_call: NA; clone_size: NA; v_call: TRBV28; j_call: TRBJ1-5; cdr3_nt: TGTGCCAGCAGTAAGGGGGGGTCGGGCAATCAGCCCCAGCATTTT; cdr3_aa: CASSKGGSGNQPQHF
d_call: NA; clone_size: NA; v_call: TRBV7-2; j_call: TRBJ2-7; cdr3_nt: TGTGCCAGCAGCTCGGGACGGAGGGACGAGCAGTACTTC; cdr3_aa: CASSSGRRDEQYF
d_call: NA; clone_size: NA; v_call: TRBV7-2; j_call: TRBJ2-3; cdr3_nt: TGTGCCAGCAGCTTGCAGGTGGATAATACGCAGTATTTT; cdr3_aa: CASSLQVDNTQYF
d_call: NA; clone_size: NA; v_call: TRBV7-8; j_call: TRBJ2-6; cdr3_nt: TGTGCCAGCAGCATTAAGGGGATCCCCGGGGCCAACGTCCTGACTTTC; cdr3_aa: CASSIKGIPGANVLTF
d_call: NA; clone_size: NA; v_call: TRBV3-1/TRBV3-2; j_call: TRBJ2-5; cdr3_nt: TGTGCCAGCAGCCAGAACCGGGACACCGAGTACTTC; cdr3_aa: CASSQNRDTEYF
d_call: NA; clone_size: NA; v_call: TRBV5-1; j_call: TRBJ2-5; cdr3_nt: TGCGCCAGCAGCTTGGCACTGGGGCTGGAGACCCAGTACTTC; cdr3_aa: CASSLALGLETQYF
d_call: TRBD1; clone_size: NA; v_call: TRBV9; j_call: TRBJ1-3; cdr3_nt: TGTGCCAGCAGCGCACAGGGGGCCCGAAACACCATATATTTT; cdr3_aa: CASSAQGARNTIYF
d_call: TRBD2; clone_size: NA; v_call: TRBV6-5; j_call: TRBJ2-2; cdr3_nt: TGTGCCATCTCTAGTGGGGGGGGCACCGGGGAGCTGTTTTTT; cdr3_aa: CAISSGGGTGELFF
d_call: TRBD1; clone_size: NA; v_call: TRBV6-6; j_call: TRBJ1-4; cdr3_nt: TGTGCCAGCAGTCGCGGGACAGGGTTACAGGAAAAACTGTTTTTT; cdr3_aa: CASSRGTGLQEKLFF
d_call: TRBD1; clone_size: NA; v_call: TRBV28; j_call: TRBJ1-2; cdr3_nt: TGTGCCAGCGAACGGGACAGGGGGATACGGGGACACGGAGGCTACACCTTC; cdr3_aa: CASERDRGIRGHGGYTF
d_call: TRBD1; clone_size: NA; v_call: TRBV3-1/TRBV3-2; j_call: TRBJ1-1; cdr3_nt: TGTGCCAGCAGCCCCTACGGACAGGGTCCGGGGACTGAAGCTTTCTTT; cdr3_aa: CASSPYGQGPGTEAFF
d_call: TRBD1; clone_size: NA; v_call: TRBV5-1; j_call: TRBJ1-2; cdr3_nt: TGCGCCAGCAGCGTGGGACAGGGCCTAAACTATGGCTACACCTTC; cdr3_aa: CASSVGQGLNYGYTF
d_call: NA; clone_size: NA; v_call: TRBV5-4; j_call: TRBJ1-4; cdr3_nt: TGTGCCAGCAGCCTCGCGGGGGCGCCCGAAAAACTGTTTTTT; cdr3_aa: CASSLAGAPEKLFF
d_call: NA; clone_size: NA; v_call: TRBV7-5; j_call: TRBJ1-2; cdr3_nt: TGTGTCAGAAGCTTAGTTCGGGGACAGGGGACTAACTATGGCTACACCTTC; cdr3_aa: CVRSLVRGQGTNYGYTF
d_call: NA; clone_size: NA; v_call: TRBV9; j_call: TRBJ1-1; cdr3_nt: TGTGCCAGCAGCGCCTCACAGGGCACCAACACTGAAGCTTTCTTT; cdr3_aa: CASSASQGTNTEAFF
d_call: NA; clone_size: NA; v_call: TRBV9; j_call: TRBJ2-3; cdr3_nt: TGTGCCAGCAGCGTAGGTTCCCAGGGTGGAGTTACGCAGTATTTT; cdr3_aa: CASSVGSQGGVTQYF
d_call: NA; clone_size: few; v_call: TRBV5-1; j_call: TRBJ2-5; cdr3_nt: TGCGCCAGCAGGTTTGAGTCCCGGGAGACCCAGTACTTC; cdr3_aa: CASRFESRETQYF
d_call: TRBD1; clone_size: NA; v_call: TRBV6-5; j_call: TRBJ1-6; cdr3_nt: TGTGCCAGCAGTCGGACAGGGACTAATTCACCCCTCCACTTT; cdr3_aa: CASSRTGTNSPLHF
d_call: NA; clone_size: NA; v_call: TRBV15; j_call: TRBJ1-4; cdr3_nt: TGTGCCACCAGCCCCTCGCGGGAAAAACTGTTTTTT; cdr3_aa: CATSPSREKLFF